These 26 T cell receptor beta chains were sequenced from one sample in a study of cytomegalovirus exposure and HLA in healthy donors. The method was immunoSEQ multiplex PCR; TCRdb's version includes in-frame clones alone and lacks a portion of them. In the table there are about 240,000 clones, approximately 86% of which are singletons. The sequencing sample was made of PBMCs. The receptors stem from a woman aged 25-40 years in good health and CMV-seropositive.

This clone was seen once. This chain connects TRBV9 to TRBJ1-5; 11 bases agree with TRBD1. Unmatched junction bases numbered 12, after V lost 2 bases and J lost 2 bases. Germline CDR1 reads SGDLS; CDR2 reads YYNGEE. The CDR3 contains 19 residues. CDR3 in DNA: TGTGCCAGCAGCGTCGGACAGGGGGCCCTTTTGCCTGGCAATCAGCCCCAGCATTTT. Translated: CASSVGQGALLPGNQPQHF.

The V call is TRBV19, the J call TRBJ2-6, with TRBD2 identical over 7 bases. The CDR3 runs to 19 residues. With V trimmed by 5 bases and J by 0 bases, 13 bases remained unmatched. CDR1 and CDR2 from the germline V gene are LNHDA and SQIVND (reference sequence). CDR3 amino acids: CASSSDYGGEGSGANVLTF. The CDR3 nucleotides are TGTGCCAGTAGTTCCGATTATGGGGGGGAAGGCTCTGGGGCCAACGTCCTGACTTTC.

The chain employs TRBV6-5 and TRBJ2-7; possible D gene TRBD2, 6 bases. CDR1 is MNHEY and CDR2 is SVGAGI in the germline V gene. With 10 bases removed from V and 3 bases from J, the gap between germline ends came to 16 bases. The CDR3 extends over 13 amino acids. The CDR3 protein is CATRLESHYEQYF. DNA for the CDR3: TGTGCCACCCGACTAGAATCTCACTACGAGCAGTACTTC.

The rearrangement uses TRBV7-8 and TRBJ2-5, with D hard to call. The ends were cut back, 1 base at V and 3 bases at J, with 9 bases in the middle. The CDR3 totals 14 residues. Germline V gene lookup returns CDR1 SGHVS and CDR2 FQNEAQ. The CDR3, as DNA: TGTGCCAGCAGCTTAGTCGCAGAAGAAGAGACCCAGTACTTC. Translated, it gives CASSLVAEEETQYF.

This chain joins TRBV29-1 and TRBJ1-2; TRBD1 agrees at 8 bases. The J segment lost 8 bases and the V segment lost 2 bases, leaving 4 bases of the junction unmatched. The CDR3 runs 12 residues. Germline V lookup: CDR1 SQVTM, CDR2 ANQGSEA. The CDR3 loop reads CSVETGGSGYTF. Here the CDR3 DNA reads TGCAGCGTTGAAACAGGGGGGAGCGGCTACACCTTC.

The CDR3 here is CASSVGGAKETQYF. CDR3 sequence (DNA): TGTGCCAGCAGCGTGGGGGGGGCCAAAGAGACCCAGTACTTC. The chain links TRBV28 to TRBJ2-5, with a possible D match to TRBD2 (7 bases). The CDR3 has 14 residues. Germline V gene data show CDR1 as MDHEN and CDR2 as SYDVKM. V shed 6 bases and J shed 3 bases, with 14 bases lying between them.

This sequence joins TRBV27 and TRBJ2-4; 7 bases align to TRBD2. The V segment lost 3 bases and the J segment 9 bases; nucleotides outside the gene matches: 5. In germline, CDR1 is MNHEY, CDR2 SMNVEV (reference sequence). The CDR3 extends over 13 amino acids. CDR3 residues: CASSFKPGGIQYF. The CDR3 DNA is TGTGCCAGCAGTTTTAAGCCGGGGGGCATTCAGTACTTC.

The chain carries TRBV9 and TRBJ2-3; 7 positions match TRBD1. The CDR3 contains 15 residues. V was pared by 4 bases and J by 0 bases, with 5 bases of the junction left unmatched. The germline V gene has CDR1 SGDLS and CDR2 YYNGEE. CDR3 loop: CASSPRQGSTDTQYF. The DNA of the CDR3 is TGTGCCAGCAGCCCCCGACAGGGAAGCACAGATACGCAGTATTTT.

V and J are TRBV19 and TRBJ2-7; 7 bases match TRBD2. The CDR3 sequence is 15 residues long. Germline trimming cut 4 bases from V and 0 bases from J; bases unmatched to any gene: 6. Per the germline V gene, CDR1 is LNHDA and CDR2 is SQIVND (reference sequence). CDR3 in DNA: TGTGCCAGTAGTACCCGACTAGCCCTCTCCTACGAGCAGTACTTC. Translation gives CASSTRLALSYEQYF.

The chain joins TRBV7-8 to TRBJ1-2; D call uncertain. CDR1 and CDR2 from the germline V gene are SGHVS and FQNEAQ. The CDR3 runs to 15 residues. The V gene lost 5 bases and the J gene lost 8 bases, with 21 bases spanning the gap. Written as DNA, the CDR3 is TGTGCCAGCAGCCAACTAACACGGCCCCCTGGGGGCTACACCTTC. This encodes CASSQLTRPPGGYTF.

The chain employs TRBV6-6 and TRBJ1-2; D gene unclear. Germline V lookup: CDR1 MNHNY, CDR2 SVGAGI (reference sequence). V was cut by 0 bases and J by 3 bases, with 8 bases left in between. The CDR3 consists of 14 residues. CDR3 nucleotides: TGTGCCAGCAGTTACTCGGCCAAGTACTATGGCTACACCTTC. Its translation is CASSYSAKYYGYTF.

To note about this clone: At one of its ends the junction is not consistent with the germline gene, which may arise from a read error. DNA for the CDR3: TGCGCCAGCAGCTCCATCGGACAGGGGGTGACCTCTGACGCTTTCTTT. It translates to CASSSIGQGVTSDAFF. This chain connects TRBV5-1 to TRBJ1-1, with 10 bases lining up with TRBD1. In germline, CDR1 is SGHRS, CDR2 YFSETQ. The CDR3 extends over 16 amino acids.

The chain links TRBV25-1 to TRBJ2-5, with 9 bases aligning to TRBD2. The CDR3 has 17 residues. V lost 0 bases, J lost 1 base, and 6 bases stayed unmatched. Germline CDR1 reads MGHDK; CDR2 reads SYGVNS. CDR3 DNA: TGTGCCAGCAGTGAATATAAGGGCGGGAGGGTCCAAGAGACCCAGTACTTC. Protein: CASSEYKGGRVQETQYF.

This chain uses TRBV27 with TRBJ2-1, with D hard to call. V lost 1 base to trimming and J lost 4 bases, with 8 bases between them. CDR1 MNHEY and CDR2 SMNVEV come from the germline V gene (reference sequence). This CDR3 comprises 14 residues. The CDR3 nucleotides are TGTGCCAGCAGTTTATACCCAGATTACAATGAGCAGTTCTTC. This gives the protein CASSLYPDYNEQFF.

V and J are TRBV2 and TRBJ1-1, with D unresolved. The CDR3 is 13 amino acids. Germline V gene data show CDR1 as SNHLY and CDR2 as FYNNEI. V gave up 6 bases and J gave up 3 bases, with 11 bases separating them. In DNA form, the CDR3 reads TGTGCCAGCAGGGTTTACATCGACACTGAAGCTTTCTTT. The encoded protein is CASRVYIDTEAFF.

The chain employs TRBV7-9 and TRBJ2-7; 11 bases match TRBD2. CDR1 is SEHNR, CDR2 FQNEAQ, per germline (reference sequence). J lost 5 bases, V lost 5 bases, and 8 bases had no gene match. The length of the CDR3 is 15 residues. The CDR3 DNA is TGTGCCAGCAGCAATACCGGGACTAGCGGCGACGAGCAGTACTTC. It encodes CASSNTGTSGDEQYF.

CDR3 sequence reads: CASSLAGSGYEQYF. In DNA form, the CDR3 reads TGTGCCAGCAGTCTAGCGGGATCAGGGTACGAGCAGTACTTC. The chain has TRBV9 and TRBJ2-7; 9 bases match TRBD2. Germline-derived CDR1 and CDR2 are SGDLS and YYNGEE. The J segment lost 4 bases and the V segment lost 5 bases, leaving 7 bases of the junction unmatched. The length of the CDR3 is 14 residues.

Only a few counts were recorded for this clone. V is TRBV19 and J is TRBJ2-5; D not resolved. Germline V gene data show CDR1 as LNHDA and CDR2 as SQIVND (reference sequence). Trimming took 3 bases from V and 1 from J, leaving 9 bases between them. The CDR3 spans 14 residues. The DNA for the CDR3 is TGTGCCAGTAGTATTTCTCGGTCCCAAGAGACCCAGTACTTC. Its translation is CASSISRSQETQYF.

In its sample, this clone was seen once. V and J are TRBV11-3 and TRBJ2-3; 10 bases line up with TRBD1. The length of the CDR3 is 14 residues. The junction had 6 bases not matched to a gene; V was cut back by 8 bases and J by 4 bases. Germline V gives CDR1 SGHNT, CDR2 YENEEA. The CDR3 sequence: CASVRTGGSDTQYF. The DNA for the CDR3 is TGTGCCAGCGTCAGGACAGGGGGATCAGATACGCAGTATTTT. The full variable domain, completed using reference TRBV11-3 and TRBJ2-3, is EAGVVQSPRYKIIEKKQPVAFWCNPISGHNTLYWYLQNLGQGPELLIRYENEEAVDDSQLPKDRFSAERLKGVDSTLKIQPAELGDSAVYLCASVRTGGSDTQYFGPGTRLTVL.

The CDR3 DNA sequence: TGCGCCAGCAGCCAAGATCGGCAGGGTTTGCAGGGCTACACCTTC. The encoded protein is CASSQDRQGLQGYTF. This chain uses TRBV4-1 with TRBJ1-2, with D perhaps matching TRBD1 (5 bases). CDR1 is MGHRA, CDR2 YSYEKL, per germline. The V end lost 0 bases, the J end lost 8 bases, and 16 bases lay between the germline ends. The CDR3 extends over 15 amino acids.

This clone was observed once. The chain recombines TRBV7-6 with TRBJ2-3, with 7 bases identical to TRBD2. This CDR3 has 17 residues. Germline V gene data show CDR1 as SGHVS and CDR2 as FNYEAQ. Trimming at V came to 0 bases and at J to 4 bases, leaving 10 bases not matched to a gene. DNA of the CDR3: TGTGCCAGCAGCTTAGCCCCTGAAGGACTAGACTCAGATACGCAGTATTTT. Translated, it gives CASSLAPEGLDSDTQYF.

The chain is built from TRBV4-1 and TRBJ2-7, with 7 nucleotides matching TRBD1. V was clipped by 5 bases and J by 1 base; unmatched bases: 5. The CDR3 consists of 14 residues. CDR1 and CDR2 (germline): MGHRA, YSYEKL. CDR3 nucleotides: TGCGCCAGCAGCGCACCGGGACAGTCCTACGAGCAGTACTTC. This translates into CASSAPGQSYEQYF.

The V and J genes are TRBV10-3 and TRBJ1-5, with 7 nucleotides matching TRBD1. Looked up from germline, CDR1 is ENHRY and CDR2 is SYGVKD. Trimming cost V 0 bases and J 11 bases; bases outside gene matches: 10. CDR3 length: 15 amino acids. The CDR3 DNA reads as TGTGCCATCAGTGAGTCTGGACAGGCTGGTCGAACCCAGCATTTT. It encodes CAISESGQAGRTQHF.

Points on this clone: At one boundary the junction diverges from the germline segment, which might be a read error. This chain uses TRBV7-9 with TRBJ1-1; D is unclear. Germline V CDR1 and CDR2: SEHNR, FQNEAQ (reference sequence). The CDR3 spans 15 residues. This CDR3 is CASSLGRLGNPEAFF. The CDR3 DNA reads as TGTGCCAGCAGCTTAGGCAGACTAGGGAACCCTGAAGCTTTCTTT.

The count of this clone is one. The genes are TRBV30 and TRBJ1-4, with D possibly TRBD1 on 5 matching bases. Germline V gene sequence: CDR1 GTSNPN, CDR2 SVGIG (reference sequence). Trimming removed 2 bases from V and 7 bases from J, with 20 bases in between. This CDR3 comprises 16 residues. The CDR3 region is CAWSFSKLGHPEKLFF. CDR3 nucleotides: TGTGCCTGGAGTTTCTCAAAACTCGGACATCCTGAAAAACTGTTTTTT. The variable domain in full, completed from reference TRBV30 and TRBJ1-4, reads SQTIHQWPATLVQPVGSPLSLECTVEGTSNPNLYWYRQAAGRGLQLLFYSVGIGQISSEVPQNLSASRPQDRQFILSSKKLLLSDSGFYLCAWSFSKLGHPEKLFFGSGTQLSVL.

The J gene is TRBJ2-2, the V gene TRBV30; D may be TRBD2 (5 bases). The V end was cut by 4 bases, the J end by 5 bases, with 23 bases between. The CDR3 extends over 17 amino acids. From germline, CDR1 is GTSNPN and CDR2 SVGIG (reference sequence). Here the CDR3 reads CAWNWVSLFSGTGELFF. CDR3 bases: TGTGCCTGGAATTGGGTCAGTTTGTTTTCGGGGACCGGGGAGCTGTTTTTT.